The source of this T cell receptor beta chain is a study of T cells in Graves' hyperthyroidism and ophthalmopathy. The J segment lost 3 bases and the V segment lost 5 bases, leaving 12 bases of the junction unmatched. CDR1 is SNHLY, CDR2 FYNNEI, per germline. This CDR3 region has 16 residues. Details on this clonotype: Its target is unknown.

The CDR3 regions of TCR beta were amplified from RNA transcripts. The primer set for the first-round RT-PCR of the TCR CDR3 was HTBI. From the multiplex PCR reads, TCRdb called clonotypes with MiXCR, one entry per CDR3 protein. Of hundreds of thousands of distinct CDR3 sequences listed, 45% are singletons. Study observations and caveats: Ophthalmopathy stood apart from stable hyperthyroidism in a 13 V-J model. Most expanded thyroid clonotypes above 0.001 recurred in blood.

The chain links TRBV2 to TRBJ2-7; the match to TRBD2 covers 8 bases. Specimen: peripheral blood or thyroid tissue (not recorded which). The sequence came from an adult man with Graves' disease, either hyperthyroidism or ophthalmopathy (not recorded which). The CDR3 DNA reads TGTGCCAGCAGTTTAGAGATAGCGGGAAGAAGCTACGAGCAGTACTTC. The encoded protein is CASSLEIAGRSYEQYF. Full variable domain (missing parts from reference TRBV2 and TRBJ2-7): EPEVTQTPSHQVTQMGQEVILRCVPISNHLYFYWYRQILGQKVEFLVSFYNNEISEKSEIFDDQFSVERPDGSNFTLKIRSTKLEDSAMYFCASSLEIAGRSYEQYFGPGTRLTVT.